This T cell receptor beta chain was sequenced for a study of response to subunit inactivated influenza vaccine. Germline V lookup: CDR1 LGHNA, CDR2 YSLEER. V lost 0 bases to trimming and J lost 1 base, with 9 bases between them. This CDR3 has 16 residues. Points from the study as a whole: Each seasonal influenza vaccination, the authors suggested, recruits few new T cells.

This clonotype appeared many times. Its antigen is undetermined. In TCRdb, the RT-PCR reads were re-called with MiXCR into one record per CDR3 protein. The table has 750,000 to 850,000 distinct CDR3 sequences, less than 20% seen once. The V call is TRBV4-3, the J call TRBJ2-2; possibly TRBD1 for D (5 bases). The sample here was PBMCs from blood, taken 5 days after vaccination. This TCR derives from a man aged 45-65 years who received an inactivated influenza vaccine. CDR3 amino acids: CASSQDWGGNTGELFF. The CDR3 region has the DNA TGCGCCAGCAGCCAAGATTGGGGCGGGAACACCGGGGAGCTGTTTTTT.